This T cell receptor beta chain was sequenced during a study of vaccination and CD4 T cells after COVID-19. For the study at large: Overlapping peptides of the spike proteins of SARS-CoV-2, HCoV-NL63, HCoV-OC43 and HCoV-229E were used for cell stimulation. Each of the control cultures got a CEFX pool, an HIV-1 Nef pool, or no peptide.

The treatment denotes: roughly 11-day PBMC culture with coronavirus spike peptide pools or control peptides (ViraFEST assay). Sequenced with the Oncomine TCR Beta short-read assay was DNA taken from cultured CD4+ T cells. TCRdb re-derived calls from the PCR reads in MiXCR, one entry per CDR3 protein. The sample lists around 15,000 distinct CDR3 sequences; 54% were seen once. Of note for this clonotype: No antigen is known for it.

Findings of the study overall: 304 of 307 vaccine-specific clones from convalescent patients were spike mono-reactive. A median around 90% of convalescent patients' SARS-CoV-2-reactive clones emerged only after vaccination.

The CDR3 length is 13 residues. With 5 bases removed from V and 3 bases from J, the gap between germline ends came to 8 bases. The V gene's germline CDR1 is SGHTA and CDR2 FQGNSA. The chain is built from TRBV7-2 and TRBJ1-3; a possible D gene is TRBD1 (5 bases). Here the sequenced sample was cultured CD4+ T cells from blood, taken after SARS-CoV-2 vaccination. This receptor was identified in a human donor with COVID-19. CDR3: CASSPQGGNTIYF. CDR3 sequence (DNA): TGTGCCAGCAGCCCCCAGGGTGGAAACACCATATATTTT.